This TCR beta chain is drawn from a study of response to subunit inactivated influenza vaccine. Findings of the study overall: Each seasonal influenza vaccination recruits few new T cells, the authors suggested.

This CDR3 contains 16 residues. The germline V gene has CDR1 SGHTA and CDR2 FQGNSA. V was pared by 2 bases and J by 6 bases, with 9 bases of the junction left unmatched. TCRdb processed the RT-PCR reads anew with MiXCR; each CDR3 protein has one entry. The repertoire has around 530,000 distinct CDR3 sequences, approximately 10% of them found once; the top ten carry roughly 10%. Remarks on this clonotype: Its specificity is not known.

The specimen was PBMCs from blood, collected on the day of vaccination. The receptor was isolated from a middle-aged man who received an inactivated influenza vaccine. The J gene is TRBJ2-1, the V gene TRBV7-2; 8 positions match TRBD2. This chain's CDR3 is CASSLTGTRPLNEQFF. CDR3 bases: TGTGCCAGCAGCTTAACCGGGACTAGACCTCTCAATGAGCAGTTCTTC.